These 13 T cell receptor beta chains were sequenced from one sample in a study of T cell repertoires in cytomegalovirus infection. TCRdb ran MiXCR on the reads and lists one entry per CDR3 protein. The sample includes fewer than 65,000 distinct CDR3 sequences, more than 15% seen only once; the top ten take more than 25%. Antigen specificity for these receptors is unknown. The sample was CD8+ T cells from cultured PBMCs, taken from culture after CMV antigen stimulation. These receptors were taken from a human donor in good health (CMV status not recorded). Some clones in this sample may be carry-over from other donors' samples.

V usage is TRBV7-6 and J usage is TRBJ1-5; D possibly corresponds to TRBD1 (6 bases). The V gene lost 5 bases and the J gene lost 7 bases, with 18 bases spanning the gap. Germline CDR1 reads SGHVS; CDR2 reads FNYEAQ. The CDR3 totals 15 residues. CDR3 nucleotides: TGTGCCAGCAGCCCATTGGGGGGGCGTGGGCAGCCCCAGCATTTT. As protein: CASSPLGGRGQPQHF.

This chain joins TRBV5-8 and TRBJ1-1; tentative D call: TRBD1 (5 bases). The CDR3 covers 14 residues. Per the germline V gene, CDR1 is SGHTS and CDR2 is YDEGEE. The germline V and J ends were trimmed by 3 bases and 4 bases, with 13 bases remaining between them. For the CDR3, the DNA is TGTGCCAGCAGCTCAGGGACCGGGGGCACTGAAGCTTTCTTT. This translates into CASSSGTGGTEAFF.

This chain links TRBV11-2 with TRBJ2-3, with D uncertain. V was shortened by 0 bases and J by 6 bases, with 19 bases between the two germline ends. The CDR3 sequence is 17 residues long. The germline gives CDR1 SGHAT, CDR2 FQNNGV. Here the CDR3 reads CASSLEAAPLPVDTQYF. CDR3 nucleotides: TGTGCCAGCAGCTTAGAGGCAGCGCCATTACCTGTGGATACGCAGTATTTT.

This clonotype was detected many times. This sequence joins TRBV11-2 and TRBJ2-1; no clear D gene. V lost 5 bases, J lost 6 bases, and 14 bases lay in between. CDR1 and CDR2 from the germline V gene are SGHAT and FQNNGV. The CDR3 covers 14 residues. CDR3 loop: CASSPRAMGNEQFF. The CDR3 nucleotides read TGTGCCAGCAGCCCCCGGGCAATGGGCAATGAGCAGTTCTTC.

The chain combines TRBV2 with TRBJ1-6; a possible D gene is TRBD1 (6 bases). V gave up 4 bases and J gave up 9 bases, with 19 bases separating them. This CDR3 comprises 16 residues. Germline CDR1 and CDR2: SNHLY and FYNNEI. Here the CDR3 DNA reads TGTGCCAGCAGTGTGCGGGGGGCAGGTGTATTTTCACCCCTCCACTTT. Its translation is CASSVRGAGVFSPLHF.

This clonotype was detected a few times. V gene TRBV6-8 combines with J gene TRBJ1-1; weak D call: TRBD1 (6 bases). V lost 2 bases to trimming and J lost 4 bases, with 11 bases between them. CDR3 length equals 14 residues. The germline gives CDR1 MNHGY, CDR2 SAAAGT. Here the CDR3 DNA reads TGTGCCAGCAGTTACGAGGGGGTCCCCACTGAAGCTTTCTTT. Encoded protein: CASSYEGVPTEAFF.

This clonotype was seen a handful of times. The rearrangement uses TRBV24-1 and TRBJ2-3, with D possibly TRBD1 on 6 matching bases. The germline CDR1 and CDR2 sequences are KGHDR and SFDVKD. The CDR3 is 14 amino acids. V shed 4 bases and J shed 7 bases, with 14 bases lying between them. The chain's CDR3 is CATSDLSQGNTQYF. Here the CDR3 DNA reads TGTGCCACCAGTGACCTCTCACAGGGAAATACGCAGTATTTT.

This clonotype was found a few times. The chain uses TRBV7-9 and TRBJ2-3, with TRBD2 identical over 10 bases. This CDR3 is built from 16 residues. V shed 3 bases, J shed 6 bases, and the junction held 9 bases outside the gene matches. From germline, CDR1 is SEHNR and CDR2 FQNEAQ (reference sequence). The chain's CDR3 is CASSLELAGFADTQYF. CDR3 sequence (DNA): TGTGCCAGCAGCTTGGAACTAGCGGGGTTCGCGGATACGCAGTATTTT.

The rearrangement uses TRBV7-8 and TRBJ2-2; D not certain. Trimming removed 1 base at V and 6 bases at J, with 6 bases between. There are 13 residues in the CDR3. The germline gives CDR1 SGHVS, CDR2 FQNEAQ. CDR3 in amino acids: CASSLEGAGELFF. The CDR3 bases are TGTGCCAGCAGCTTAGAGGGTGCCGGGGAGCTGTTTTTT.

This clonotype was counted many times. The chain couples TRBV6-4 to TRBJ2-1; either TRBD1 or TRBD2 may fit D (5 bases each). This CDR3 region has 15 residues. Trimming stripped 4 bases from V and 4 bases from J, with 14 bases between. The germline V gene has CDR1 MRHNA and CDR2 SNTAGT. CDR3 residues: CASSAKGEGYNEQFF. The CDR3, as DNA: TGTGCCAGCAGTGCTAAGGGAGAGGGGTACAATGAGCAGTTCTTC.

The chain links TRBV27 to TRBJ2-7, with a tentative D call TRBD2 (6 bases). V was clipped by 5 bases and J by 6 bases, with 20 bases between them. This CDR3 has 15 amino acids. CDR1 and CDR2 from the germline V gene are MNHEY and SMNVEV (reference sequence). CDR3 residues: CASSLAGGRRSEQYF. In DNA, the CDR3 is TGTGCCAGCAGTCTGGCCGGAGGGAGAAGATCCGAGCAGTACTTC.

CDR3 nucleotide sequence: TGTGCCAGCAGCATTCTTCAGGGACTTCTTGGAAATGAGCAGTTCTTC. It codes for CASSILQGLLGNEQFF. This chain connects TRBV7-9 to TRBJ2-1, with D possibly being TRBD2 (6 bases). V dropped 5 bases and J dropped 7 bases, with 21 bases sitting between them. Germline V gene data show CDR1 as SEHNR and CDR2 as FQNEAQ (reference sequence). The CDR3 totals 16 residues. The full variable domain, completed using reference TRBV7-9 and TRBJ2-1, is DTGVSQNPRHKITKRGQNVTFRCDPISEHNRLYWYRQTLGQGPEFLTYFQNEAQLEKSRLLSDRFSAERPKGSFSTLEIQRTEQGDSAMYLCASSILQGLLGNEQFFGPGTRLTVL.

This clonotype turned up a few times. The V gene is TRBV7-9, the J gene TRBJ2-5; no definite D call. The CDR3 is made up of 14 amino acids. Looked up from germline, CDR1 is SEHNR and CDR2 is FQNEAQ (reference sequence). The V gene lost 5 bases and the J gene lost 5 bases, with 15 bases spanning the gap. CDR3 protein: CASSKHGSAETQYF. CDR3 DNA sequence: TGTGCCAGCAGCAAGCATGGCTCGGCGGAGACCCAGTACTTC.